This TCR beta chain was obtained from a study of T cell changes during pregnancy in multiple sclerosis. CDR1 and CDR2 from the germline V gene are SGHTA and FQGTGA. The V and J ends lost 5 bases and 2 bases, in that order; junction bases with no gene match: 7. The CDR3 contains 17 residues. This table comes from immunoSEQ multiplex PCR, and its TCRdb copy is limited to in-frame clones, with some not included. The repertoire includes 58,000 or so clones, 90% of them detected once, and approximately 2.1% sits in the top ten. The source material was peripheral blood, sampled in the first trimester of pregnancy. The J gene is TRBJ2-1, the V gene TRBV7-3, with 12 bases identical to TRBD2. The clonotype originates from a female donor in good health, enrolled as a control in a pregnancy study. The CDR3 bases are TGTGCCAGCAGCCCGGCTCTAGCGGGGGGGCCCTACAATGAGCAGTTCTTC. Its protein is CASSPALAGGPYNEQFF.